The sequence of this T cell receptor beta chain was determined in a study of early T cells in non-severe SARS-CoV-2 infection. TCRdb re-called the 5' RACE reads with MiXCR, one entry per CDR3 protein. Among about 59,000 distinct CDR3 sequences listed, under 15% were seen once. Trimming cost V 4 bases and J 7 bases; bases outside gene matches: 6. This CDR3 has 14 amino acids. V is TRBV12-3 or TRBV12-4 and J is TRBJ1-5, with 8 bases aligning to TRBD1. The sample comprised whole blood. The source of this sequence is an adult who was a healthcare worker with PCR-confirmed SARS-CoV-2 infection or an uninfected control (not recorded which). CDR3 region: CASSSQGARQPQHF. DNA of the CDR3: TGTGCCAGCAGTTCTCAGGGGGCGCGGCAGCCCCAGCATTTT.